This TCR beta chain is drawn from a study of shared clonotypes between healthy human individuals. The donors were all Caucasian adults (living in Nashville, Tennessee). With respect to this clone: Distinct nucleotide sequences in the sample also encode this CDR3.

The protocol was immunoSEQ multiplex PCR, while the TCRdb copy is restricted to in-frame clones and leaves out a portion. Among about 2.4 million clones, roughly 93% were seen once, and the ten largest hold 0.36%. The TCR originated in a man younger than 35 in good health. Some clones in this sample may be carry-over from other donors' samples. Sequenced input: naive CD4+ T cells from PBMCs. Indicated subset: CD45RA+ positively selected.

The DNA for the CDR3 is TGTGCCAGCAGCGTAGTTTCGGGATCCAATGAGCAGTTCTTC. Translation: CASSVVSGSNEQFF. V usage is TRBV9 and J usage is TRBJ2-1, with TRBD2 as a possible D gene (5 bases). The V end was cut by 0 bases, the J end by 6 bases, with 10 bases between. Germline lookup yields CDR1 SGDLS and CDR2 YYNGEE. The CDR3 sequence is 14 residues long.